The clone carrying this T cell receptor (beta chain) has a single count. Its antigen is undetermined. This PCR relied on a set of 60 Vbeta primers and 13 Jbeta primers. Clones were sequenced by immunoSEQ multiplex PCR, and TCRdb holds only the in-frame ones, with some missing. The sample consists of 160,000 or so clones, approximately 72% of them appearing once. The sample originates from a study of cytomegalovirus exposure and HLA in healthy donors. Overall study context: About 84% of around 390 genotyped donors fell in the Caucasian-associated ancestry cluster. Overall study findings and caveats: Rare TCR sequences predominated, though certain public TCRs were found in many donors.

The length of the CDR3 is 14 residues. Germline V gene data show CDR1 as SNHLY and CDR2 as FYNNEI. The V end was cut by 7 bases, the J end by 2 bases, with 13 bases between. The receptor comes from a human donor in good health. J is TRBJ2-3 and V is TRBV2; tentatively, D is TRBD1 (5 bases). Sequencing was done on a sample of PBMCs. As DNA, the CDR3 is TGTGCCAGCATTAGAGACAGAAACACAGATACGCAGTATTTT. Amino acid sequence: CASIRDRNTDTQYF. The full variable domain, completed using reference TRBV2 and TRBJ2-3, is EPEVTQTPSHQVTQMGQEVILRCVPISNHLYFYWYRQILGQKVEFLVSFYNNEISEKSEIFDDQFSVERPDGSNFTLKIRSTKLEDSAMYFCASIRDRNTDTQYFGPGTRLTVL.